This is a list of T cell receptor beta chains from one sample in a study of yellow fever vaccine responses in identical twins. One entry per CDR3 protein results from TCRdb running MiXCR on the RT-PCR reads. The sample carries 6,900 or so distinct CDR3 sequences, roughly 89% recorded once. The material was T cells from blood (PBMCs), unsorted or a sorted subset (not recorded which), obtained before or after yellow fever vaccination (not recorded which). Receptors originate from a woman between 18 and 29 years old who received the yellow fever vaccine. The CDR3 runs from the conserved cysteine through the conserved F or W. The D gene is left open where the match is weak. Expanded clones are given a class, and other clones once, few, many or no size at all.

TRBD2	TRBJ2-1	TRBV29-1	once	CSVAFILLAGVRKVEQFF	TGCAGCGTTGCGTTTATCCTCCTAGCGGGAGTAAGGAAGGTTGAGCAGTTCTTC
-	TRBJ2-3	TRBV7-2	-	CASSLFSTDTQYF	TGTGCCAGCAGCTTATTCAGCACAGATACGCAGTATTTT
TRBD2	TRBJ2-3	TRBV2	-	CASRGKASGVPDTQYF	TGTGCCAGCAGAGGCAAGGCTAGCGGGGTCCCAGATACGCAGTATTTT
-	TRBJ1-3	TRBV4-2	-	CASSLSPGDSGNTIYF	TGTGCCAGCAGCCTATCCCCAGGGGACTCTGGAAACACCATATATTTT
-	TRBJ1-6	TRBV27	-	CASSLYNSPLHF	TGTGCCAGCAGTTTATATAATTCACCCCTCCACTTT
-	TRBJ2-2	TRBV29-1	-	CSVAQAGTGELFFF	-
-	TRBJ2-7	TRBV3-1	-	CASSPKAGASYEQYF	TGTGCCAGCAGCCCCAAAGCAGGGGCATCCTACGAGCAGTACTTC
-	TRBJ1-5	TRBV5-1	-	CASSFEGRRNQPQHF	TGCGCCAGCAGCTTCGAAGGCAGGAGAAATCAGCCCCAGCATTTT
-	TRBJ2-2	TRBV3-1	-	CASRGFSGKNTGELFF	TGTGCCAGCAGAGGGTTTAGCGGCAAGAACACCGGGGAGCTGTTTTTT
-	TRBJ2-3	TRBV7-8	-	CASSNTDTQYF	TGTGCCAGCAGCAACACAGATACGCAGTATTTT
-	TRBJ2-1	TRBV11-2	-	CASSFEGGMYNEQFF	TGTGCCAGCAGCTTTGAGGGAGGAATGTACAATGAGCAGTTCTTC
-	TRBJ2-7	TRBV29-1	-	CSAMEGADEQYF	TGCAGCGCTATGGAGGGGGCGGATGAGCAGTACTTC
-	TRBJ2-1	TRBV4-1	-	CASSPIQGVNEQFF	TGCGCCAGCAGCCCGATACAGGGCGTCAATGAGCAGTTCTTC
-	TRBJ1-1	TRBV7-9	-	CASSFGPDEAFF	TGTGCCAGCAGCTTCGGCCCCGATGAAGCTTTCTTT
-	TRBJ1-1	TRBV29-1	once	CSVGREVMNTEAFF	TGCAGCGTCGGAAGGGAAGTTATGAACACTGAAGCTTTCTTT
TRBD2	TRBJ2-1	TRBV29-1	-	CSVVPGLAGGDEQFF	TGCAGCGTTGTACCGGGACTAGCGGGAGGGGATGAGCAGTTCTTC
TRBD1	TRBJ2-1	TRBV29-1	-	CSVEVQGQGANEQFF	TGCAGCGTTGAGGTCCAAGGACAGGGGGCGAATGAGCAGTTCTTC
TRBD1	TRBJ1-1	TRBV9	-	CASSARDRASNTEAFF	TGTGCCAGCAGCGCCCGGGACAGGGCATCGAACACTGAAGCTTTCTTT
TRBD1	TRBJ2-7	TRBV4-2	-	CASSPQRTGSYEQYF	TGTGCCAGCAGCCCACAGAGGACAGGGTCCTACGAGCAGTACTTC
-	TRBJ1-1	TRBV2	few	CASTEAFF	TGTGCCAGCACTGAAGCTTTCTTT
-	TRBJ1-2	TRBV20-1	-	CSARDLGGSDYGYTF	TGCAGTGCTAGAGATCTGGGGGGCTCGGACTATGGCTACACCTTC
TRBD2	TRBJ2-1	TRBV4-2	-	CASSQPGAGGPGEQFF	TGTGCCAGCAGCCAACCTGGGGCGGGAGGGCCGGGTGAGCAGTTCTTC
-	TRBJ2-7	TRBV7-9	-	CASSHWGHDTGEQYF	TGTGCCAGCAGCCATTGGGGACACGATACGGGCGAGCAGTACTTC
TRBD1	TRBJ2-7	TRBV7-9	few	CASSFAGTGTYYEQYF	TGTGCCAGCAGCTTCGCCGGGACAGGGACCTACTACGAGCAGTACTTC
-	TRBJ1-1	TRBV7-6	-	CASSRSGTNTEAFF	TGTGCCAGCAGCCGTTCCGGGACCAACACTGAAGCTTTCTTT
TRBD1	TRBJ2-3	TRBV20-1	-	CSARLQGALTDTQYF	TGCAGTGCTAGGTTACAGGGGGCCCTCACAGATACGCAGTATTTT
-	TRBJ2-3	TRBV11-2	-	CASSFPLTDTQYF	TGTGCCAGCAGCTTCCCTCTCACAGATACGCAGTATTTT
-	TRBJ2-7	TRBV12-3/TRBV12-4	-	CASSLTSYYEQYF	TGTGCCAGCAGTTTAACGTCCTACTACGAGCAGTACTTC
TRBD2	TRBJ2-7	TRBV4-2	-	CASSQEAGGIYEQYF	TGTGCCAGCAGCCAAGAGGCGGGAGGTATCTACGAGCAGTACTTC
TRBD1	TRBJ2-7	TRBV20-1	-	CSALRGDRGMYEQYF	TGCAGTGCTCTTCGGGGGGACAGGGGGATGTACGAGCAGTACTTC
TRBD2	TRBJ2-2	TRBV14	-	CASSLLAGDTGELFF	TGTGCCAGCAGTCTTCTAGCGGGTGACACCGGGGAGCTGTTTTTT
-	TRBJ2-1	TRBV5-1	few	CASSLGPGGAGNEQFF	TGCGCCAGCAGCTTGGGGCCCGGGGGAGCGGGCAATGAGCAGTTCTTC
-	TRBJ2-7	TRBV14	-	CASSQQQVSYEQYF	TGTGCCAGCAGCCAACAACAGGTCTCCTACGAGCAGTACTTC
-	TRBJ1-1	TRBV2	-	CASSRDGEAFF	TGTGCCAGCAGCCGGGACGGCGAAGCTTTCTTT
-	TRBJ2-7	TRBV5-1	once	CASSLGSTYEQYF	TGCGCCAGCAGCCTCGGGTCGACGTACGAGCAGTACTTC
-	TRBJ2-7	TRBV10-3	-	CAISERQRLYSYEQYF	TGTGCCATCAGTGAGCGACAGCGGCTTTACTCCTACGAGCAGTACTTC
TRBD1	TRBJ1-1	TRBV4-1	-	CASSQVGQGPEAFF	TGCGCCAGCAGCCAGGTAGGACAGGGCCCTGAAGCTTTCTTT
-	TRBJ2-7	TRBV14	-	CASSQDIEQYF	TGTGCCAGCAGCCAAGACATAGAGCAGTACTTC
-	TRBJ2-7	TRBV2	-	CASSERGYEQYF	TGTGCCAGCAGTGAGAGGGGGTACGAGCAGTACTTC
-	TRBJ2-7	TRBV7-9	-	CASSTKRGESSYEQYF	TGTGCCAGCAGCACGAAAAGGGGGGAGTCTTCCTACGAGCAGTACTTC
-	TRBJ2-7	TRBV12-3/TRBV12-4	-	CASSTNAMDKEAYEQYF	TGTGCCAGCAGCACTAACGCGATGGACAAAGAAGCCTACGAGCAGTACTTC
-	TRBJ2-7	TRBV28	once	CASSSIDSGTINYEQYF	TGTGCCAGCAGTTCGATCGATTCCGGGACAATTAACTACGAGCAGTACTTC
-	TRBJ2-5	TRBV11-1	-	CASSLTGGARETQYF	TGTGCCAGCAGCTTAACAGGGGGGGCAAGAGAGACCCAGTACTTC
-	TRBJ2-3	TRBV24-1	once	CATGSRKTVADTQYF	TGTGCCACAGGATCTCGTAAGACAGTCGCAGATACGCAGTATTTT
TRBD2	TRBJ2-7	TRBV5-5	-	CASSWGGEQYF	TGTGCCAGCAGCTGGGGGGGAGAGCAGTACTTC
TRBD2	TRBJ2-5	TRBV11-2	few	CASSLGPSGYQETQYF	TGTGCCAGCAGCTTAGGTCCTAGCGGGTATCAAGAGACCCAGTACTTC
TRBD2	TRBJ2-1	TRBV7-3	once	CASSLTSGSRYNEQFF	TGTGCCAGCAGCCTAACTAGCGGGAGTAGGTACAATGAGCAGTTCTTC
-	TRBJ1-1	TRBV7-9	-	CASSDPRGNTEAFF	TGTGCCAGCAGCGACCCCAGGGGGAACACTGAAGCTTTCTTT
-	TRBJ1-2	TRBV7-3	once	CASRDAGGGYTF	TGTGCCAGCCGGGACGCGGGGGGAGGCTACACCTTC
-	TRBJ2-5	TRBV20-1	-	CSARDISLVYETQYF	TGCAGTGCTAGGGACATATCTTTGGTTTACGAGACCCAGTACTTC
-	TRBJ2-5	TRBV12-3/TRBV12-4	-	CASSSPGTGTQYF	TGTGCCAGCAGTTCGCCGGGGACGGGGACCCAGTACTTC
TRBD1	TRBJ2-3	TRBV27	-	CASSLTPGQGSDTQYF	TGTGCCAGCAGTCTCACTCCCGGACAGGGGTCAGATACGCAGTATTTT
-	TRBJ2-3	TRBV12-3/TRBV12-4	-	CASSRYENNGTDTQYF	TGTGCCAGCAGCCGTTACGAAAACAACGGTACAGATACGCAGTATTTT